This record covers a single TCR beta chain. The identical CDR3 is also encoded by other nucleotide sequences in the sample. This record belongs to a study of shared clonotypes between healthy human individuals. Germline lookup yields CDR1 MNHNS and CDR2 SASEGT. The CDR3 has 14 residues. V shed 6 bases and J shed 0 bases, with 11 bases lying between them. It was at deep level that the assay was run. Data came from immunoSEQ multiplex PCR; TCRdb stores just in-frame clones and leaves some out. The data show some 2,000,000 clones, roughly 94% seen once. Material: naive CD4+ T cells sorted from blood. Indicated subset: CD45RA+ positively selected. V usage is TRBV6-1 and J usage is TRBJ1-1; possibly TRBD1 for D (6 bases). This TCR derives from a man aged 18-30 years in good health. CDR3: CASRDTGLNTEAFF. The CDR3 DNA reads TGTGCCAGCAGGGACACAGGGCTGAACACTGAAGCTTTCTTT.